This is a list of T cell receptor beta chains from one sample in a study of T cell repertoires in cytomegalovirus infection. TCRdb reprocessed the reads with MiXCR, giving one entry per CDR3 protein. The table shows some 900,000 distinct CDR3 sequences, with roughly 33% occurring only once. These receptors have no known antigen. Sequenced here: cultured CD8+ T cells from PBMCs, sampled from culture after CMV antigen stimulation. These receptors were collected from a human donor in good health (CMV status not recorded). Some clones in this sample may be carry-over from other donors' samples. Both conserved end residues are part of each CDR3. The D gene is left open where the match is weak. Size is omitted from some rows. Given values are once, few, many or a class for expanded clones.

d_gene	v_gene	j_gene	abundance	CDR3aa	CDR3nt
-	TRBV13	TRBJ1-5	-	CASSLGPLGGYSNQPQHF	TGTGCCAGCAGCTTAGGCCCTCTGGGGGGGTATAGCAATCAGCCCCAGCATTTT
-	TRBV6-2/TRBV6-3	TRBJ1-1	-	CASRDPGYLNTEAFF	TGTGCCAGCAGGGACCCAGGGTATTTGAACACTGAAGCTTTCTTT
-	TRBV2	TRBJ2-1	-	CASSPVYEQFF	TGTGCCAGCAGCCCGGTTTATGAGCAGTTCTTC
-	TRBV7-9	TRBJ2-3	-	CASSSRDGKRVDTQYF	TGTGCCAGCAGCTCGCGGGACGGAAAAAGAGTAGATACGCAGTATTTT
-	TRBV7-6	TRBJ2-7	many	CASSLSLGRSSYEQYF	TGTGCCAGCAGCTTATCCCTCGGACGGAGCTCCTACGAGCAGTACTTC
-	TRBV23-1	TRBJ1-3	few	CASSQYPDPDSSGNTIYF	TGCGCCAGCAGTCAATACCCCGACCCGGACTCCTCTGGAAACACCATATATTTT
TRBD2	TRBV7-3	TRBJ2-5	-	CASSIGLAETQYF	TGTGCCAGCAGCATCGGACTAGCAGAGACCCAGTACTTC
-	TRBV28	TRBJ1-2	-	CASSFAGDYGYTF	TGTGCCAGCAGTTTTGCAGGGGACTATGGCTACACCTTC
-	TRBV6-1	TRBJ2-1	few	CASSVDRNSYNEQFF	TGTGCCAGCAGTGTTGACAGGAACTCCTACAATGAGCAGTTCTTC
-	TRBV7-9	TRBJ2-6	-	CASSLIGVGSGANVLTF	TGTGCCAGCAGCTTAATCGGGGTCGGCAGTGGGGCCAACGTCCTGACTTTC
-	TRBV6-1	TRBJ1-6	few	CASSEAQQGLGSPLHF	TGTGCCAGCAGTGAAGCTCAGCAGGGTCTAGGTTCACCCCTCCACTTT
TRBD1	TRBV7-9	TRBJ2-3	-	CASSSPRDRFRDTQYF	TGTGCCAGCAGCTCCCCGCGGGACAGGTTTCGAGATACGCAGTATTTT
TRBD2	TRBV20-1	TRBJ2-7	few	CSANLGTSGDPSYEQYF	TGCAGTGCTAACTTGGGGACTAGCGGGGATCCCTCCTACGAGCAGTACTTC
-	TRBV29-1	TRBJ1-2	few	CSVPGSAYYGYTF	TGCAGCGTTCCCGGAAGCGCTTACTATGGCTACACCTTC
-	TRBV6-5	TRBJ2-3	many	CASSYSKKNTQYF	TGTGCCAGCAGTTACTCTAAGAAAAATACGCAGTATTTT
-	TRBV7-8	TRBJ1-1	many	CASSAPGTLNTEAFF	TGTGCCAGCAGCGCGCCCGGGACACTGAACACTGAAGCTTTCTTT
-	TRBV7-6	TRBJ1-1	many	CASSSQGWGIAEAFF	TGTGCCAGCAGCTCACAGGGTTGGGGAATCGCTGAAGCTTTCTTT
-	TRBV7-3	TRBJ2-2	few	CASRMTVTGELFF	TGTGCCAGCAGAATGACAGTAACCGGGGAGCTGTTTTTT
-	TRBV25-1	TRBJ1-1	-	CASSEYFGTGGSTEAFF	TGTGCCAGCAGTGAATATTTTGGAACTGGGGGATCCACTGAAGCTTTCTTT
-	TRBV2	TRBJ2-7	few	CASIGAIYEQYF	TGTGCCAGCATAGGGGCGATATACGAGCAGTACTTC
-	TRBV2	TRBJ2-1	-	CASSEGTGLANEQFF	TGTGCCAGCAGTGAGGGAACAGGGTTAGCAAATGAGCAGTTCTTC
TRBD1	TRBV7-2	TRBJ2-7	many	CASTILLQGQAQRYF	TGTGCCAGCACCATACTTCTACAGGGACAGGCCCAGCGGTACTTC
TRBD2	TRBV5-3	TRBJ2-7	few	CASSLKREFSYEQYF	TGTGCCAGCAGCTTAAAGCGGGAGTTCTCCTACGAGCAGTACTTC
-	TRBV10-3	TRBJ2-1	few	CAISESAGINYNEQFF	TGTGCCATCAGTGAGTCCGCAGGGATAAACTACAATGAGCAGTTCTTC
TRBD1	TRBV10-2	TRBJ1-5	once	CASSGQGINQPQHF	TGCGCCAGCAGCGGACAGGGGATAAATCAGCCCCAGCATTTT
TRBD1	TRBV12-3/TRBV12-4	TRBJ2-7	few	CASSPGTGFNEQYF	TGTGCCAGCAGTCCCGGGACAGGGTTCAACGAGCAGTACTTC
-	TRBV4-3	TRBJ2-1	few	CASSQDRSSLIYNEQFF	TGCGCCAGCAGCCAAGATAGGTCGAGTCTTATTTACAATGAGCAGTTCTTC
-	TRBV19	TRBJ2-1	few	CASSIDRTPSNEQFF	TGTGCCAGTAGTATAGATAGAACCCCATCCAATGAGCAGTTCTTC
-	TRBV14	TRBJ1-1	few	CASSQVDSGTEAFF	TGTGCCAGCAGCCAAGTAGATTCCGGGACTGAAGCTTTCTTT
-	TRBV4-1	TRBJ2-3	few	CASSQDSDTDTQYF	TGCGCCAGCAGCCAAGATTCGGACACAGATACGCAGTATTTT
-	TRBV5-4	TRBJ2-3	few	CASSLNRAPDTQYF	TGTGCCAGCAGCTTGAACAGGGCCCCAGATACGCAGTATTTT
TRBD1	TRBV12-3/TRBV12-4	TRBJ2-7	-	CASSLGDRAREQYF	TGTGCCAGCAGTTTGGGGGACAGGGCGCGCGAGCAGTACTTC
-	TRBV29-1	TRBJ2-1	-	CSGAIQGYEQFF	TGCAGCGGAGCGATACAGGGCTATGAGCAGTTCTTC
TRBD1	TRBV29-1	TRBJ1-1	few	CSVEGSRGEGAFF	TGCAGCGTTGAAGGATCCAGGGGGGAGGGGGCTTTCTTT
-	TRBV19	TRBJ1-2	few	CATFGGWGYGYTF	TGTGCCACCTTTGGTGGGTGGGGCTATGGCTACACCTTC
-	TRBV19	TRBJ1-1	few	CATLGEGVKFGENTEAFF	TGTGCCACCCTGGGAGAGGGTGTAAAATTTGGGGAGAACACTGAAGCTTTCTTT
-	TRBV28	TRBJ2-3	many	CASSLDQPSTDTQYF	TGTGCCAGCAGTCTGGACCAACCAAGCACAGATACGCAGTATTTT